A single sample is the source of the 18 T cell receptor beta chains below, sequenced in a study of post-analysis software for immune sequencing data. The authors incorporated unique molecular identifiers into the TCR beta cDNA libraries. In TCRdb, the PCR reads were re-called with MiXCR into one record per CDR3 protein. The data contain 150,000 to 200,000 distinct CDR3 sequences, about 34% of them singletons. This specimen consisted of blood, obtained after autologous hematopoietic stem cell transplantation. The source of these receptors is a girl aged 5-17 years with multiple sclerosis.

In its sample, this clonotype was seen a few times. The genes are TRBV7-2 and TRBJ2-7; TRBD2 matches 8 bases. Germline-derived CDR1 and CDR2 are SGHTA and FQGNSA. CDR3 length equals 15 residues. V was pared by 1 base and J by 2 bases, with 4 bases of the junction left unmatched. CDR3 loop: CASSLEGLVAYEQYF. The CDR3 bases are TGTGCCAGCAGCTTAGAGGGACTAGTGGCCTACGAGCAGTACTTC. Using reference TRBV7-2 and TRBJ2-7 for the parts outside the CDR3, the full variable domain is GAGVSQSPSNKVTEKGKDVELRCDPISGHTALYWYRQSLGQGLEFLIYFQGNSAPDKSGLPSDRFSAERTGGSVSTLTIQRTQQEDSAVYLCASSLEGLVAYEQYFGPGTRLTVT.

With respect to this clonotype: A read error is possible here, since a much larger clone lies one base away. This sequence joins TRBV5-1 and TRBJ2-2; the D gene is possibly TRBD1 (5 bases). This CDR3 has 14 residues. Germline V gives CDR1 SGHRS, CDR2 YFSETQ. V was shortened by 4 bases and J by 5 bases, with 12 bases between the two germline ends. The CDR3 coding sequence is TGCGCCAGCAGCGGGGCCAGCAGTACCGGGGAGCTGTTTTTT. Amino acid sequence: CASSGASSTGELFF.

The CDR3 DNA sequence: TGTGCCAGCAGTGAGGCGGGGGGAGCTTGGAGCGAGCAGTACTTC. Protein sequence: CASSEAGGAWSEQYF. The chain links TRBV2 to TRBJ2-7; 8 bases map to TRBD2. Germline V gene lookup returns CDR1 SNHLY and CDR2 FYNNEI. Trimming at V came to 3 bases and at J to 6 bases, leaving 10 bases not matched to a gene. This CDR3 contains 15 residues.

The chain's CDR3 is CASSLAGFRETQYF. The CDR3 DNA sequence: TGCGCCAGCAGCTTGGCGGGGTTTCGAGAGACCCAGTACTTC. This sequence joins TRBV5-1 and TRBJ2-5; D may be TRBD2 (5 bases). V was clipped by 0 bases and J by 4 bases, with 10 bases between them. Germline CDR1 SGHRS, CDR2 YFSETQ. CDR3 length equals 14 residues.

This chain uses TRBV20-1 with TRBJ2-1, with TRBD1 matching over 11 bases. This CDR3 has 15 amino acids. Germline lookup yields CDR1 DFQATT and CDR2 SNEGSKA (reference sequence). V shed 3 bases and J 4 bases; nucleotides not matched to a gene: 5. CDR3 DNA: TGCAGTGCTAGCGCCGGGACAGGGGGTTACAATGAGCAGTTCTTC. It is translated as CSASAGTGGYNEQFF.

The chain couples TRBV12-3 or TRBV12-4 to TRBJ1-5, with TRBD1 identical over 9 bases. The CDR3 extends over 15 amino acids. V was clipped by 6 bases and J by 6 bases; unmatched bases: 9. CDR3: CASSLGQGIGQPQHF. In nucleotides, the CDR3 is TGTGCCAGCAGCCTGGGACAGGGTATAGGTCAGCCCCAGCATTTT.

This clonotype was observed at least ten times. A junction end diverges from the germline sequence, so it may reflect a read error. The chain links TRBV7-7 to TRBJ2-1; D tentatively fits TRBD1 or TRBD2 (5 bases each). Germline CDR1 SSHAT, CDR2 FNYEAQ (reference sequence). The CDR3 totals 13 residues. The CDR3 sequence: CASSRDLYNEQFF. The CDR3 bases are TGTGCTAGCAGCCGGGACCTTTACAATGAGCAGTTCTTC.

The CDR3 protein is CSARGHSANTGELFF. The DNA of the CDR3 is TGCAGTGCTAGAGGGCACAGCGCGAACACCGGGGAGCTGTTTTTT. This chain uses TRBV20-1 with TRBJ2-2, with unresolved D. Germline V gives CDR1 DFQATT, CDR2 SNEGSKA (reference sequence). V was clipped by 1 base and J by 0 bases, with 9 bases between them. CDR3 length: 15 amino acids.

This clonotype has only a few counts. J is TRBJ1-5 and V is TRBV30; 7 positions agree with TRBD1. This CDR3 comprises 13 residues. Germline V gene lookup returns CDR1 GTSNPN and CDR2 SVGIG (reference sequence). The junction had 4 bases not matched to a gene; V was cut back by 0 bases and J by 8 bases. CDR3 in amino acids: CAWSVNRGKPQHF. The DNA of the CDR3 is TGTGCCTGGAGTGTAAACAGGGGTAAGCCCCAGCATTTT.

The rearrangement links TRBV7-8 to TRBJ1-1, with D possibly being TRBD1 (6 bases). Trimming shortened V by 5 bases and J by 5 bases, and 15 bases separated the two germline ends. The V gene's germline CDR1 is SGHVS and CDR2 FQNEAQ. CDR3 size: 14 residues. CDR3 loop: CASSRMRGGTEAFF. The DNA for the CDR3 is TGTGCCAGCAGCCGCATGAGGGGGGGGACTGAAGCTTTCTTT.

This clonotype was observed a handful of times. This chain links TRBV6-5 with TRBJ2-1; 10 bases fit TRBD2. The germline gives CDR1 MNHEY, CDR2 SVGAGI. With V trimmed by 5 bases and J by 8 bases, 12 bases remained unmatched. This CDR3 has 16 amino acids. The CDR3 DNA follows: TGTGCCAGCAGTACCACGCCTAGCGGGAGTACTTATGAGCAGTTCTTC. It translates to CASSTTPSGSTYEQFF.

In the case of this clonotype: A much larger clone differs from this one at a single base, so this may be a read error. The V and J genes are TRBV29-1 and TRBJ2-1; D call uncertain. V lost 4 bases to trimming and J lost 8 bases, with 12 bases between them. This CDR3 has 12 amino acids. CDR1 and CDR2 from the germline V gene are SQVTM and ANQGSEA. The CDR3 protein is CSVAVHRDEQFF. The CDR3 DNA follows: TGCAGCGTTGCTGTACATAGAGATGAGCAGTTCTTC.

The gene calls are TRBV5-1 and TRBJ2-7; D gene ambiguous. CDR1 SGHRS and CDR2 YFSETQ come from the germline V gene. Trimming took off 1 base at V and 1 base at J, with 15 bases between the two ends. This CDR3 is 16 amino acids long. CDR3 region: CASSLNPATASYEQYF. The CDR3 nucleotides are TGCGCCAGCAGCTTGAACCCGGCCACGGCGTCCTACGAGCAGTACTTC.

This clonotype has ten or more counts. This chain joins TRBV28 and TRBJ1-6; TRBD1 matches at 7 bases. This CDR3 has 15 amino acids. Losses at the gene ends were 5 bases for V and 9 bases for J; bases not matched to a gene: 10. Per the germline V gene, CDR1 is MDHEN and CDR2 is SYDVKM. The CDR3 bases are TGTGCCAGCAGTCGCAGACAGGGAGAGGGTTCACCCCTCCACTTT. As protein: CASSRRQGEGSPLHF.

The V and J genes are TRBV7-2 and TRBJ1-1; 8 bases agree with TRBD1. V lost 1 base, J lost 4 bases, and 5 bases stayed unmatched. Germline values: CDR1 SGHTA, CDR2 FQGNSA. CDR3 length equals 15 residues. This CDR3 reads CASSLGGQGGTEAFF. The DNA for the CDR3 is TGTGCCAGCAGCTTAGGAGGACAGGGCGGCACTGAAGCTTTCTTT.

This clonotype turned up a few times. The chain is built from TRBV5-6 and TRBJ1-2; 8 bases are shared with TRBD1. This CDR3 is built from 17 residues. V gave up 0 bases and J gave up 4 bases; unmatched junction bases: 11. From germline, CDR1 is SGHDT and CDR2 YYEEEE. CDR3 region: CASSLAGRGRISYGYTF. DNA for the CDR3: TGTGCCAGCAGCTTGGCCGGCAGGGGGCGGATAAGCTATGGCTACACCTTC.

The V call is TRBV20-1, the J call TRBJ1-2; possibly TRBD1 for D (5 bases). Germline assignment: CDR1 DFQATT and CDR2 SNEGSKA (reference sequence). V dropped 3 bases and J dropped 2 bases, with 7 bases sitting between them. The CDR3 contains 12 residues. CDR3 coding DNA: TGCAGTGCTAGGGACATCAACTATGGCTACACCTTC. As protein: CSARDINYGYTF.

In its sample, this clonotype was seen many times. The chain uses TRBV7-9 and TRBJ2-1, with D perhaps assigned TRBD1 or TRBD2 (5 bases each). The CDR3 contains 15 residues. CDR1 and CDR2 from the germline V gene are SEHNR and FQNEAQ (reference sequence). The V gene lost 5 bases and the J gene lost 6 bases, with 17 bases spanning the gap. CDR3: CASSPARGWGNEQFF. DNA for the CDR3: TGTGCCAGCAGCCCGGCGAGGGGTTGGGGCAATGAGCAGTTCTTC.